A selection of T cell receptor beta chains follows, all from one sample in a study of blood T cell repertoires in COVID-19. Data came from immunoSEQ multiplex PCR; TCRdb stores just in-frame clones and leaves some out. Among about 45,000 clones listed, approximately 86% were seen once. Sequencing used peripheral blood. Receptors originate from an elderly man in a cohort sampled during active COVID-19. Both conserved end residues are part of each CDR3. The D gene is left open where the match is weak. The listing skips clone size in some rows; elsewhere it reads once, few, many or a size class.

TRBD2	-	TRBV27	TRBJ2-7	CASKSGGSSYEQYF	TGTGCCAGCAAATCCGGGGGGAGTAGTTACGAGCAGTACTTC
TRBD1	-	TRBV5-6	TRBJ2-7	CASYRDRGNYEQYF	TGTGCCAGCTACCGGGACAGGGGGAACTACGAGCAGTACTTC
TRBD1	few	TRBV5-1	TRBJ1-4	CASSPGVGQGSSNEKLFF	TGCGCCAGCAGCCCGGGGGTCGGACAGGGGTCCTCTAATGAAAAACTGTTTTTT
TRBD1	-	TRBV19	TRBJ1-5	CASSMSGTGNYQPQHF	TGTGCCAGTAGTATGAGTGGGACAGGGAATTATCAGCCCCAGCATTTT
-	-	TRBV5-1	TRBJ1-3	CASSQQGAFGNTIYF	TGCGCCAGCAGCCAACAGGGTGCTTTCGGAAACACCATATATTTT
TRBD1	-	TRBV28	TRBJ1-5	CASTPGGQGNQPQHF	TGTGCCAGCACCCCAGGTGGACAGGGCAATCAGCCCCAGCATTTT
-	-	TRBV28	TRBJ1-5	CASSLQSGAGNQPQHF	TGTGCCAGCAGTTTACAGTCAGGGGCTGGCAATCAGCCCCAGCATTTT
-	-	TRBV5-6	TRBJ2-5	CASSLADARETQYF	TGTGCCAGCAGCTTGGCCGACGCTAGAGAGACCCAGTACTTC
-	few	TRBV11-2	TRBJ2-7	CASSISYEQYF	TGTGCCAGCAGCATTAGCTACGAGCAGTACTTC
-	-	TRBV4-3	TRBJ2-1	CASSQDRQMTRPLYNEQFF	TGCGCCAGCAGCCAAGATAGACAGATGACTAGGCCCTTATACAATGAGCAGTTCTTC
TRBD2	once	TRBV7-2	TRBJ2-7	CASSLLASVSYEQYF	TGTGCCAGCAGCCTACTAGCGTCAGTTTCCTACGAGCAGTACTTC
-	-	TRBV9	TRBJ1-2	CASSVGGGSYGYTF	TGTGCCAGCAGCGTAGGCGGAGGGAGCTATGGCTACACCTTC
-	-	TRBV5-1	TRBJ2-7	CASSYQALSYEQYF	TGCGCCAGCAGCTACCAGGCCTTATCCTACGAGCAGTACTTC
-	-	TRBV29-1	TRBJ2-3	CSVERAPGTLNTDTQYF	TGCAGCGTTGAACGAGCGCCAGGGACTCTAAACACAGATACGCAGTATTTT
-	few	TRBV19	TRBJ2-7	CASSQTREQYF	TGTGCCAGTAGTCAAACGCGGGAGCAGTACTTC
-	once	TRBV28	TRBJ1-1	CASSQGITAWGVNTEAFF	TGTGCCAGCAGCCAGGGTATTACAGCCTGGGGGGTGAACACTGAAGCTTTCTTT
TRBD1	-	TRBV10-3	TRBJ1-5	CATSQGAYQPQHF	TGTGCCACTTCTCAGGGGGCCTATCAGCCCCAGCATTTT
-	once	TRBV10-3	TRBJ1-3	CAISDPGRASGNTIYF	TGTGCCATCAGTGACCCGGGGAGGGCCTCTGGAAACACCATATATTTT
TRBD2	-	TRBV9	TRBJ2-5	CASSVGTSGQETQYF	TGTGCCAGCAGCGTAGGGACTAGCGGTCAAGAGACCCAGTACTTC